This T cell receptor beta chain is drawn from a study of blood T cell repertoires in COVID-19. Background on the study: Samples of COVID-19 (acute and convalescent) were obtained from the United States, Italy and Spain. PBMCs, B-cell-depleted T cells, or T cells were the source of the cDNA or gDNA that made up the material.

Original analysis: By means of reference gene primer amplification, nucleated cell counts were estimated. Here immunoSEQ multiplex PCR was the method, and the copy in TCRdb shows in-frame clones only, minus some. Clonal size and the V and J genes are those of that table, whereas D and trimming came from the DNA. Of around 280,000 clones in the sample, 85% were seen once. Germline V gene lookup returns CDR1 LNHDA and CDR2 SQIVND (reference sequence). The CDR3 has 20 amino acids. V was pared by 5 bases and J by 1 base, with 18 bases of the junction left unmatched. Sequenced sample: peripheral blood. J is TRBJ1-5 and V is TRBV19; 9 nucleotides align to TRBD1. This clonotype was sampled from a woman aged 50 to 60 with active or convalescent COVID-19. The CDR3 DNA reads as TGTGCCAGTAGTCCCCGTATTTCGGGACAGGGCAGTAGGAGCAATCAGCCCCAGCATTTT. This encodes CASSPRISGQGSRSNQPQHF.